Following are 25 T cell receptor beta chains from one sample sequenced in a study of CXCR3-negative and CXCR3-positive naive CD8 T cells. Through 5' RACE with UMI labels, the TRB cDNA libraries were prepared. TCRdb processed the 5' RACE reads again and assigns one entry to each CDR3 protein, with no DNA. The sample has nearly 110,000 distinct CDR3 sequences. For these TCRs, the target antigens are not known. General study points: Naive CXCR3-positive cells had TRB CDR3s more hydrophobic than those of CXCR3-negative naive cells.

Source material: naive CXCR3+ CD8+ T cells from blood. Subset: CD45RO-CCR7+CD27+CD95- naive CD8+ T cells expressing CXCR3 (TNR3+). The receptors were sampled from a human donor in good health. Some clones in this sample may be carry-over from other donors' samples.

This rearrangement joins TRBV9 to TRBJ2-2; lacking DNA, the TRBD1 call made by TCRdb goes unchecked. The CDR3 sequence is 15 residues long. Germline lookup yields CDR1 SGDLS and CDR2 YYNGEE. CDR3: CASSGGTGNTGELFF. The variable domain in full, with the rest retrieved from reference TRBV9 and TRBJ2-2, is DSGVTQTPKHLITATGQRVTLRCSPRSGDLSVYWYQQSLDQGLQFLIQYYNGEERAKGNILERFSAQQFPDLHSELNLSSLELGDSALYFCASSGGTGNTGELFFGEGSRLTVL.

The chain is built from TRBV7-2 and TRBJ2-1; TCRdb picks TRBD1, but there is no DNA to check that call. Germline lookup yields CDR1 SGHTA and CDR2 FQGNSA. The CDR3 loop spans 15 amino acids. The CDR3 spells CASSSYRGQYNEQFF. The variable domain in full, completed from reference TRBV7-2 and TRBJ2-1, reads GAGVSQSPSNKVTEKGKDVELRCDPISGHTALYWYRQSLGQGLEFLIYFQGNSAPDKSGLPSDRFSAERTGGSVSTLTIQRTQQEDSAVYLCASSSYRGQYNEQFFGPGTRLTVL.

This chain connects TRBV5-1 to TRBJ2-3; the D call of TRBD1 rests on TCRdb alone, since no DNA is present to check it. The CDR3 sequence is 14 residues long. Germline CDR1 SGHRS, CDR2 YFSETQ. This CDR3 reads CASSLGTAVDTQYF.

This chain uses TRBV29-1 with TRBJ2-7; TCRdb's D call of TRBD1 is untestable without DNA. Germline V gene data show CDR1 as SQVTM and CDR2 as ANQGSEA. CDR3 length: 15 amino acids. The CDR3 spells CSVEDGGFPGYEQYF.

The chain combines TRBV7-9 with TRBJ2-7; the TCRdb call, TRBD1, lacks DNA for checking. The CDR3 is made up of 15 amino acids. Germline V CDR1 and CDR2: SEHNR, FQNEAQ (reference sequence). The CDR3 sequence is CASSLPLGQIYEQYF.

The chain is built from TRBV6-2 or TRBV6-3 and TRBJ2-7; with no DNA, the TCRdb D assignment of TRBD1 cannot be verified. Looked up from germline, CDR1 is MNHEY and CDR2 is SVGEGT. This CDR3 spans 14 amino acids. This CDR3 is CASSFAGTGTEQYF.

The rearrangement joins TRBV6-6 to TRBJ2-2; TCRdb gives TRBD1 as the D gene, but with no DNA this cannot be confirmed. CDR1 and CDR2 from the germline V gene are MNHNY and SVGAGI (reference sequence). The CDR3 is 15 amino acids. The chain's CDR3 is CASSADRVNTGELFF.

The chain joins TRBV7-9 to TRBJ2-2. CDR1 and CDR2 (germline): SEHNR, FQNEAQ (reference sequence). This CDR3 has 16 amino acids. CDR3 region: CASSLEVAAVTGELFF.

The V and J genes are TRBV27 and TRBJ2-1; lacking DNA, the TRBD2 call made by TCRdb goes unchecked. The germline V gene encodes CDR1 MNHEY and CDR2 SMNVEV (reference sequence). CDR3 length: 13 amino acids. CDR3 sequence: CASSRGLGNEQFF.

This chain links TRBV29-1 with TRBJ2-2; without DNA, the TCRdb call of TRBD2 cannot be checked. The CDR3 is made up of 13 amino acids. Germline V lookup: CDR1 SQVTM, CDR2 ANQGSEA. CDR3 protein: CSVHGGNTGELFF.

The chain carries TRBV28 and TRBJ1-5; the D call from TCRdb, TRBD1, cannot be confirmed without DNA. This CDR3 has 16 residues. The V gene's germline CDR1 is MDHEN and CDR2 SYDVKM. The CDR3 sequence is CASSITGAYSNQPQHF.

The J gene is TRBJ2-1, the V gene TRBV13; TCRdb names TRBD1, which stays unverified in the absence of DNA. Per the germline V gene, CDR1 is PRHDT and CDR2 is FYEKMQ (reference sequence). The length of the CDR3 is 15 residues. CDR3 in amino acids: CASSFPSGGTNEQFF. Combining the CDR3 with reference TRBV13 and TRBJ2-1 gives the whole variable domain AAGVIQSPRHLIKEKRETATLKCYPIPRHDTVYWYQQGPGQDPQFLISFYEKMQSDKGSIPDRFSAQQFSDYHSELNMSSLELGDSALYFCASSFPSGGTNEQFFGPGTRLTVL.

V gene TRBV7-2 combines with J gene TRBJ2-7; TCRdb returns TRBD1, unconfirmable since there is no DNA. The CDR3 has 15 amino acids. The germline gives CDR1 SGHTA, CDR2 FQGNSA. CDR3: CASSFWGQGTLEQYF.

The genes are TRBV2 and TRBJ2-1; TCRdb gives TRBD2 as the D gene, but with no DNA this cannot be confirmed. CDR1 is SNHLY and CDR2 is FYNNEI in the germline V gene. The CDR3 runs 15 residues. CDR3 residues: CASSEVAGGHNEQFF.

The genes are TRBV29-1 and TRBJ1-2. The CDR3 contains 12 residues. CDR1 and CDR2 from the germline V gene are SQVTM and ANQGSEA. The CDR3 protein is CSADWVNYGYTF.

CDR3 sequence: CASSVRDSDTQYF. The genes are TRBV7-9 and TRBJ2-3; the D gene TCRdb calls, TRBD2, cannot be checked with no DNA. The length of the CDR3 is 13 residues. CDR1 and CDR2 from the germline V gene are SEHNR and FQNEAQ (reference sequence).

The CDR3 is CASSLAVGDYYNEQFF. The J gene is TRBJ2-1, the V gene TRBV5-1. Germline assignment: CDR1 SGHRS and CDR2 YFSETQ. CDR3 length: 16 amino acids.

The V gene is TRBV7-9, the J gene TRBJ2-3; TCRdb gives TRBD2 as the D gene, but with no DNA this cannot be confirmed. Germline CDR1 is SEHNR and CDR2 is FQNEAQ (reference sequence). CDR3 length equals 14 residues. The CDR3 region is CASSLDSSPDTQYF. The full variable domain, with the rest looked up from reference TRBV7-9 and TRBJ2-3, is DTGVSQNPRHKITKRGQNVTFRCDPISEHNRLYWYRQTLGQGPEFLTYFQNEAQLEKSRLLSDRFSAERPKGSFSTLEIQRTEQGDSAMYLCASSLDSSPDTQYFGPGTRLTVL.

The chain employs TRBV7-3 and TRBJ2-2. CDR1 is SGHTA and CDR2 is FQGTGA in the germline V gene. CDR3 length: 12 amino acids. CDR3 sequence: CASSLMPGELFF.

The chain joins TRBV4-2 to TRBJ2-7; the D gene TCRdb calls, TRBD2, cannot be checked with no DNA. Germline V gene sequence: CDR1 LGHNA, CDR2 YNFKEQ. CDR3 length equals 15 residues. The CDR3 sequence: CASSPEGTSGYEQYF.

The chain has TRBV29-1 and TRBJ1-1. The CDR3 consists of 12 residues. The germline V gene has CDR1 SQVTM and CDR2 ANQGSEA. This chain's CDR3 is CSVEVDSLEAFF.

This chain uses TRBV5-6 with TRBJ2-7; TCRdb's D call of TRBD2 is untestable without DNA. CDR3 length: 15 residues. Germline values: CDR1 SGHDT, CDR2 YYEEEE. The CDR3 sequence: CASSLRREAPYEQYF.

The genes are TRBV2 and TRBJ2-7; TCRdb proposes TRBD2, but this gene call is untestable without DNA. CDR1 SNHLY and CDR2 FYNNEI come from the germline V gene. This CDR3 contains 13 residues. This chain's CDR3 is CASSQGRGYEQYF.

The gene calls are TRBV7-3 and TRBJ2-3; TCRdb returns TRBD1, unconfirmable since there is no DNA. Germline CDR1 and CDR2: SGHTA and FQGTGA. The CDR3 length is 14 residues. The CDR3 spells CASSLPGSTDTQYF.

The chain links TRBV12-3 or TRBV12-4 to TRBJ2-1; the D gene TCRdb calls, TRBD1, cannot be checked with no DNA. This CDR3 has 15 amino acids. The CDR3 spells CASIAAAGARNEQFF.